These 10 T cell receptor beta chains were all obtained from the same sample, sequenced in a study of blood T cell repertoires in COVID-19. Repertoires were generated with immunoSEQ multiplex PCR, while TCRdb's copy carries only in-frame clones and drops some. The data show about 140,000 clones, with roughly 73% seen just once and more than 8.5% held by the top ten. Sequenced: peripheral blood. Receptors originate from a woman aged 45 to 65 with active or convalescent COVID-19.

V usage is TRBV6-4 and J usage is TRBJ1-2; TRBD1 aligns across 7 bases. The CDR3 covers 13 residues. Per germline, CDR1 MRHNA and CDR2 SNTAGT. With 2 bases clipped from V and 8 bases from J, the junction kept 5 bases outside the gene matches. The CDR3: CASSDHRGGGYTF. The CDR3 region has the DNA TGTGCCAGCAGTGACCACAGGGGTGGGGGCTACACCTTC.

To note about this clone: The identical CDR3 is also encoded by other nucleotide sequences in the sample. In DNA, the CDR3 is TGTGCCAGCAGCCGGGACAGAGGGGACGAGCAGTACTTC. Encoded protein: CASSRDRGDEQYF. This rearrangement joins TRBV6-5 to TRBJ2-7; 7 nucleotides agree with TRBD1. This CDR3 has 13 amino acids. Germline lookup yields CDR1 MNHEY and CDR2 SVGAGI. Trimming at V came to 6 bases and at J to 5 bases, leaving 7 bases not matched to a gene.

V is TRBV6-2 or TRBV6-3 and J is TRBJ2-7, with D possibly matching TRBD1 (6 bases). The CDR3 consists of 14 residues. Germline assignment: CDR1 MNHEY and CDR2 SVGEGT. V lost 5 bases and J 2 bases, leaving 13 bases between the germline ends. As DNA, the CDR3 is TGTGCCAGCAGTCCGGACAGACTTACCTACGAGCAGTACTTC. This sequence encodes CASSPDRLTYEQYF.

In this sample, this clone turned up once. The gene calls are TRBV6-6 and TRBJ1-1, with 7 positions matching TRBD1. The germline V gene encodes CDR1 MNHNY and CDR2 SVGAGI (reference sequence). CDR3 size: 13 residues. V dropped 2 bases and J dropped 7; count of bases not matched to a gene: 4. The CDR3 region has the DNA TGTGCCAGCAGTTACAGAGGGGACAGTGAAGCTTTCTTT. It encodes CASSYRGDSEAFF.

CDR3 DNA: TGTGCCAGCAGCTCCGGGGAGGTAGCTGAAGCTTTCTTT. Translating it yields CASSSGEVAEAFF. The chain has TRBV7-3 and TRBJ1-1, with D uncertain. CDR3 length equals 13 residues. V was pared by 4 bases and J by 6 bases, with 12 bases between. In germline, CDR1 is SGHTA, CDR2 FQGTGA. The variable domain in full, with the rest retrieved from reference TRBV7-3 and TRBJ1-1, is GAGVSQTPSNKVTEKGKYVELRCDPISGHTALYWYRQSLGQGPEFLIYFQGTGAADDSGLPNDRFFAVRPEGSVSTLKIQRTERGDSAVYLCASSSGEVAEAFFGQGTRLTVV.

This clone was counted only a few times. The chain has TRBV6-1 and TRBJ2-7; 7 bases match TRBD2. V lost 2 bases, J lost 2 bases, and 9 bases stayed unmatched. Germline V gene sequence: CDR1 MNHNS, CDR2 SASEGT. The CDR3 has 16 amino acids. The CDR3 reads CASSERWLAVTYEQYF. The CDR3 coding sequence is TGTGCCAGCAGTGAAAGGTGGCTAGCGGTTACCTACGAGCAGTACTTC.

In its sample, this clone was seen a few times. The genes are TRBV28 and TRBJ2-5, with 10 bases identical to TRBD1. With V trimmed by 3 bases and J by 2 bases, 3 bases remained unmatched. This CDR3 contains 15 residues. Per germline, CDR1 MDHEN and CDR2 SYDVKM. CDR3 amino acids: CASSLGDRGQETQYF. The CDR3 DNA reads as TGTGCCAGCAGTTTGGGGGACAGGGGACAAGAGACCCAGTACTTC.

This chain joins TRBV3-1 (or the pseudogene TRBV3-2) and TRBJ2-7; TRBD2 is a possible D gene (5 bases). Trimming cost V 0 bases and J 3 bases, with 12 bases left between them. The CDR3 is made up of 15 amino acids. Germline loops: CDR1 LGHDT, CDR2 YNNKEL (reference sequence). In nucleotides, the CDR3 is TGTGCCAGCAGCCAAGAGAGGGCGAATCGCTACGAGCAGTACTTC. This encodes CASSQERANRYEQYF.

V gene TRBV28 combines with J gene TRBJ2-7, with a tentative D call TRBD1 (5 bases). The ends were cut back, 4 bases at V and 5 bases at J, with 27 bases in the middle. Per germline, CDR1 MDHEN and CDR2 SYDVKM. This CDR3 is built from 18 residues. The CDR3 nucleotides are TGTGCCAGCAGTTCGCGCACCCCGATCTGGGGCCAGGAGAACGAGCAGTACTTC. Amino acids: CASSSRTPIWGQENEQYF.

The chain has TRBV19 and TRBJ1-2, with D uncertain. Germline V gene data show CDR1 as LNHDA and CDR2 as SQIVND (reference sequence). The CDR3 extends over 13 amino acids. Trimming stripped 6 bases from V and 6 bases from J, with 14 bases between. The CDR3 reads CASRKDWRDGYTF. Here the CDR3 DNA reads TGTGCCAGTAGGAAGGACTGGCGGGATGGCTACACCTTC.